The rows below give T cell receptor beta chains drawn from one sample of a study of blood T cell repertoires in COVID-19. Clones were read by immunoSEQ multiplex PCR, and TCRdb kept only the in-frame ones, dropping some. The sample yields roughly 260,000 clones, roughly nine tenths seen once. Sequenced input: PBMCs or T cells enriched from blood (not recorded which). Every receptor here comes from a human donor in a cohort exposed to, infected with or recovered from COVID-19 (not recorded which). The donor label of this sample is uncertain. The CDR3 runs from the conserved cysteine through the conserved F or W. Fields, in order: J gene, clone size, V gene, D gene, CDR3 protein, CDR3 DNA. The D gene is left open where the match is weak. Part of the rows lack a size; the others show once, few, many or a class for expanded clones.

j_gene: TRBJ2-2
abundance: NA
v_gene: TRBV7-3
d_gene: TRBD1
CDR3aa: CASSPRGQRTGELFF
CDR3nt: TGTGCCAGCAGCCCAAGGGGACAGAGAACCGGGGAGCTGTTTTTT

j_gene: TRBJ2-3
abundance: NA
v_gene: TRBV30
d_gene: NA
CDR3aa: CAWSADSFTDTQYF
CDR3nt: TGTGCCTGGAGTGCAGACAGTTTCACAGATACGCAGTATTTT

j_gene: TRBJ2-7
abundance: NA
v_gene: TRBV5-5
d_gene: TRBD1
CDR3aa: CASSQTGTTYEQYF
CDR3nt: TGTGCCAGCAGCCAGACAGGGACCACCTACGAGCAGTACTTC

j_gene: TRBJ1-3
abundance: NA
v_gene: TRBV30
d_gene: TRBD1
CDR3aa: CAWSRGTVGNTIYF
CDR3nt: TGTGCCTGGAGTCGCGGGACAGTTGGAAACACCATATATTTT

j_gene: TRBJ1-5
abundance: NA
v_gene: TRBV7-9
d_gene: NA
CDR3aa: CASSPGTSSNQPQHF
CDR3nt: TGTGCCAGCAGCCCCGGGACATCTAGCAATCAGCCCCAGCATTTT

j_gene: TRBJ1-1
abundance: NA
v_gene: TRBV7-9
d_gene: NA
CDR3aa: CASSNRSSEAFF
CDR3nt: TGTGCCAGCAGCAATAGATCCTCTGAAGCTTTCTTT

j_gene: TRBJ1-2
abundance: NA
v_gene: TRBV25-1
d_gene: TRBD1
CDR3aa: CASSESHRGQDYGYTF
CDR3nt: TGTGCCAGCAGTGAATCCCACAGGGGGCAGGACTATGGCTACACCTTC

j_gene: TRBJ2-2
abundance: NA
v_gene: TRBV19
d_gene: NA
CDR3aa: CASSITGSGELFF
CDR3nt: TGTGCCAGTAGTATAACAGGGTCCGGGGAGCTGTTTTTT

j_gene: TRBJ1-1
abundance: NA
v_gene: TRBV19
d_gene: TRBD1
CDR3aa: CASSMGTGRNTEAFF
CDR3nt: TGTGCCAGTAGTATGGGGACAGGAAGGAACACTGAAGCTTTCTTT

j_gene: TRBJ2-5
abundance: NA
v_gene: TRBV11-2
d_gene: TRBD1
CDR3aa: CASSLEGTAFQETQYF
CDR3nt: TGTGCCAGCAGCTTAGAGGGGACAGCTTTCCAAGAGACCCAGTACTTC

j_gene: TRBJ1-1
abundance: NA
v_gene: TRBV12-5
d_gene: TRBD1
CDR3aa: CASGTGDATEAFF
CDR3nt: TGTGCTAGTGGAACAGGGGATGCCACTGAAGCTTTCTTT

j_gene: TRBJ2-2
abundance: NA
v_gene: TRBV19
d_gene: NA
CDR3aa: CASSILPGELFF
CDR3nt: TGTGCCAGTAGTATTCTTCCCGGGGAGCTGTTTTTT

j_gene: TRBJ2-7
abundance: once
v_gene: TRBV9
d_gene: TRBD1
CDR3aa: CASSVGHTGTGAPEQYF
CDR3nt: TGTGCCAGCAGCGTAGGTCACACTGGGACAGGGGCTCCCGAGCAGTACTTC

j_gene: TRBJ1-6
abundance: NA
v_gene: TRBV12-5
d_gene: TRBD1
CDR3aa: CASGLFRQGRSPLHF
CDR3nt: TGTGCTAGTGGTTTGTTCCGACAGGGTCGTTCACCCCTCCACTTT

j_gene: TRBJ2-7
abundance: NA
v_gene: TRBV20-1
d_gene: NA
CDR3aa: CSARDHQKQYF
CDR3nt: TGCAGTGCTAGAGATCACCAGAAGCAGTACTTC

j_gene: TRBJ1-6
abundance: NA
v_gene: TRBV2
d_gene: TRBD1
CDR3aa: CASSLGQGAYNSPLHF
CDR3nt: TGTGCCAGCAGCCTCGGACAGGGAGCGTATAATTCACCCCTCCACTTT

j_gene: TRBJ1-1
abundance: NA
v_gene: TRBV7-9
d_gene: TRBD1
CDR3aa: CATARQGIFGTEAFF
CDR3nt: TGTGCCACCGCTAGACAGGGGATTTTTGGCACTGAAGCTTTCTTT

j_gene: TRBJ1-5
abundance: NA
v_gene: TRBV24-1
d_gene: TRBD1
CDR3aa: CATSDPRGNQPQHF
CDR3nt: TGTGCCACCAGTGATCCCAGGGGGAATCAGCCCCAGCATTTT

j_gene: TRBJ2-2
abundance: NA
v_gene: TRBV15
d_gene: TRBD2
CDR3aa: CATSGLAGGQYTGELFF
CDR3nt: TGTGCCACCAGCGGACTAGCGGGGGGGCAGTACACCGGGGAGCTGTTTTTT

j_gene: TRBJ2-5
abundance: NA
v_gene: TRBV7-2
d_gene: NA
CDR3aa: CASSPRLGGWTQYF
CDR3nt: TGTGCCAGCAGCCCGCGACTAGGCGGATGGACCCAGTACTTC

j_gene: TRBJ1-5
abundance: NA
v_gene: TRBV2
d_gene: NA
CDR3aa: CASSDYVGQTQPQHF
CDR3nt: TGTGCCAGCAGTGACTATGTGGGGCAAACCCAGCCCCAGCATTTT

j_gene: TRBJ1-4
abundance: NA
v_gene: TRBV1
d_gene: NA
CDR3aa: CTSSHRINEKLFF
CDR3nt: TGCACCAGCAGCCACAGGATTAATGAAAAACTGTTTTTT

j_gene: TRBJ1-2
abundance: NA
v_gene: TRBV4-1
d_gene: TRBD1
CDR3aa: CASSHPQGGSYGYTF
CDR3nt: TGCGCCAGCAGCCATCCCCAGGGGGGAAGCTATGGCTACACCTTC

j_gene: TRBJ1-1
abundance: NA
v_gene: TRBV6-5
d_gene: NA
CDR3aa: CASSLQGYTEAFF
CDR3nt: TGTGCCAGCAGTCTACAGGGTTACACTGAAGCTTTCTTT

j_gene: TRBJ1-6
abundance: NA
v_gene: TRBV3-1/TRBV3-2
d_gene: TRBD1
CDR3aa: CASSQEGQGRPPLHF
CDR3nt: TGTGCCAGCAGCCAAGAGGGACAGGGAAGACCGCCCCTCCACTTT

j_gene: TRBJ2-7
abundance: NA
v_gene: TRBV2
d_gene: TRBD1
CDR3aa: CASRRDRPTYEQYF
CDR3nt: TGTGCCAGCAGACGGGACAGGCCAACCTACGAGCAGTACTTC

j_gene: TRBJ2-1
abundance: NA
v_gene: TRBV18
d_gene: NA
CDR3aa: CASSPAGEQFF
CDR3nt: TGTGCCAGCTCACCAGCCGGGGAGCAGTTCTTC

j_gene: TRBJ2-1
abundance: NA
v_gene: TRBV5-6
d_gene: TRBD1
CDR3aa: CASSFETGGYNEQFF
CDR3nt: TGTGCCAGCAGCTTCGAGACAGGGGGGTACAATGAGCAGTTCTTC

j_gene: TRBJ1-2
abundance: NA
v_gene: TRBV7-9
d_gene: NA
CDR3aa: CASSLDRVGGYGYTF
CDR3nt: TGTGCCAGCAGCTTAGATCGGGTGGGAGGCTATGGCTACACCTTC

j_gene: TRBJ2-3
abundance: NA
v_gene: TRBV2
d_gene: NA
CDR3aa: CASNGRVRGDTQYF
CDR3nt: TGTGCCAGCAATGGTCGGGTGAGGGGGGATACGCAGTATTTT

j_gene: TRBJ2-3
abundance: once
v_gene: TRBV7-6
d_gene: NA
CDR3aa: CASSLAQGDTQYF
CDR3nt: TGTGCCAGCAGCTTAGCGCAGGGAGATACGCAGTATTTT

j_gene: TRBJ2-7
abundance: NA
v_gene: TRBV30
d_gene: NA
CDR3aa: CAWSVGGVEQYF
CDR3nt: TGTGCCTGGAGTGTAGGGGGTGTCGAGCAGTACTTC

j_gene: TRBJ2-3
abundance: NA
v_gene: TRBV7-3
d_gene: NA
CDR3aa: CASSLRLTGTDTQYF
CDR3nt: TGTGCCAGCAGCTTAAGGTTGACTGGCACAGATACGCAGTATTTT

j_gene: TRBJ1-4
abundance: NA
v_gene: TRBV11-2
d_gene: NA
CDR3aa: CASSTPAGTNEKLFF
CDR3nt: TGTGCCAGCAGCACCCCGGCAGGGACTAATGAAAAACTGTTTTTT

j_gene: TRBJ2-1
abundance: NA
v_gene: TRBV2
d_gene: NA
CDR3aa: CASRRQEYDEQFF
CDR3nt: TGTGCCAGCAGAAGACAGGAGTACGATGAGCAGTTCTTC

j_gene: TRBJ1-2
abundance: NA
v_gene: TRBV7-8
d_gene: NA
CDR3aa: CASSQLRVQVNYGYTF
CDR3nt: TGTGCCAGCAGCCAGCTTAGGGTACAGGTTAACTATGGCTACACCTTC

j_gene: TRBJ1-5
abundance: NA
v_gene: TRBV27
d_gene: TRBD1
CDR3aa: CASSLSPQGASSNQPQHF
CDR3nt: TGTGCCAGCAGTTTATCGCCCCAGGGGGCCAGTAGCAATCAGCCCCAGCATTTT

j_gene: TRBJ2-1
abundance: NA
v_gene: TRBV7-9
d_gene: TRBD2
CDR3aa: CASSLGRGALGVNEQFF
CDR3nt: TGTGCCAGCAGCTTGGGGCGGGGGGCCCTCGGAGTGAATGAGCAGTTCTTC

j_gene: TRBJ1-3
abundance: NA
v_gene: TRBV6-6
d_gene: NA
CDR3aa: CASSFTRTDGGNTIYF
CDR3nt: TGTGCCAGCAGTTTCACTCGGACTGACGGGGGAAACACCATATATTTT

j_gene: TRBJ2-7
abundance: few
v_gene: TRBV5-1
d_gene: TRBD1
CDR3aa: CASATGASYEQYF
CDR3nt: TGCGCCAGCGCTACAGGGGCCTCCTACGAGCAGTACTTC

j_gene: TRBJ2-7
abundance: NA
v_gene: TRBV13
d_gene: TRBD2
CDR3aa: CASSFLTSGGNEQYF
CDR3nt: TGTGCCAGCAGCTTCTTGACTAGCGGGGGGAACGAGCAGTACTTC

j_gene: TRBJ1-4
abundance: NA
v_gene: TRBV19
d_gene: TRBD1
CDR3aa: CASSPGQGQFSSEKLFF
CDR3nt: TGTGCCAGTAGCCCGGGACAGGGCCAATTCAGCAGTGAAAAACTGTTTTTT

j_gene: TRBJ2-5
abundance: NA
v_gene: TRBV6-2/TRBV6-3
d_gene: NA
CDR3aa: CASSWLGAGAQETQYF
CDR3nt: TGTGCCAGCAGTTGGCTTGGGGCGGGGGCCCAAGAGACCCAGTACTTC

j_gene: TRBJ1-1
abundance: NA
v_gene: TRBV10-3
d_gene: NA
CDR3aa: CAISESTVTTEAFF
CDR3nt: TGTGCCATCAGTGAGTCGACTGTAACCACTGAAGCTTTCTTT

j_gene: TRBJ2-3
abundance: NA
v_gene: TRBV5-1
d_gene: TRBD2
CDR3aa: CASSLVLAGGSDTQYF
CDR3nt: TGCGCCAGCAGCTTGGTACTAGCGGGGGGATCAGATACGCAGTATTTT

j_gene: TRBJ2-1
abundance: NA
v_gene: TRBV7-3
d_gene: NA
CDR3aa: CASSPVAGRNEQFF
CDR3nt: TGTGCCAGCAGCCCCGTGGCGGGCAGGAATGAGCAGTTCTTC

j_gene: TRBJ2-1
abundance: NA
v_gene: TRBV5-6
d_gene: NA
CDR3aa: CASRSRRDEQFF
CDR3nt: TGTGCCAGCAGATCTCGGCGGGATGAGCAGTTCTTC

j_gene: TRBJ2-7
abundance: few
v_gene: TRBV13
d_gene: NA
CDR3aa: CASLDSDNRGEQYF
CDR3nt: TGTGCCAGCCTGGACAGCGATAACCGGGGCGAGCAGTACTTC

j_gene: TRBJ1-5
abundance: few
v_gene: TRBV14
d_gene: NA
CDR3aa: CASSPGLNQPQHF
CDR3nt: TGTGCCAGCAGCCCGGGACTTAACCAGCCCCAGCATTTT

j_gene: TRBJ2-7
abundance: NA
v_gene: TRBV7-2
d_gene: NA
CDR3aa: CASSLGTAYEQYF
CDR3nt: TGTGCCAGCAGCTTAGGGACTGCCTACGAGCAGTACTTC

j_gene: TRBJ1-1
abundance: NA
v_gene: TRBV15
d_gene: NA
CDR3aa: CATSRDVLANTEAFF
CDR3nt: TGTGCCACCAGCAGAGATGTCTTGGCGAACACTGAAGCTTTCTTT

j_gene: TRBJ2-7
abundance: NA
v_gene: TRBV19
d_gene: NA
CDR3aa: CASSPARGGGYEQYF
CDR3nt: TGTGCCAGTAGTCCAGCCAGGGGCGGCGGCTACGAGCAGTACTTC

j_gene: TRBJ2-7
abundance: once
v_gene: TRBV6-5
d_gene: NA
CDR3aa: CASSYSSASYEQYF
CDR3nt: TGTGCCAGCAGTTACTCGAGTGCTTCCTACGAGCAGTACTTC

j_gene: TRBJ2-7
abundance: once
v_gene: TRBV6-5
d_gene: NA
CDR3aa: CASTRLIYEQYF
CDR3nt: TGTGCCAGCACCCGACTGATCTACGAGCAGTACTTC